This TCR beta chain was retrieved from a study of T cells in Graves' hyperthyroidism and ophthalmopathy. General observations from the study: Within blood appeared most thyroid clonotypes that had expanded above 0.001. The model made its ophthalmopathy prediction, and onset followed a median approximately six months later.

In making diagnoses, clinical symptoms, serum thyroxine and TRAb, thyroid ultrasound and orbital computed tomography were all used. In regard to this clonotype: Its matching antigen is unknown.

Germline CDR1 is SQVTM and CDR2 is ANQGSEA. This CDR3 is 13 amino acids long. Trimming removed 1 base at V and 9 bases at J, with 16 bases between. RNA transcripts served as the template for amplifying TCR beta CDR3 regions. The TCR CDR3 was amplified in a first-round RT-PCR using the HTBI primer set. TCRdb called the multiplex PCR reads again in MiXCR, with one record for every CDR3 protein. Of 490,000 or so distinct CDR3 sequences in the sample, over 35% were seen once. This sequence joins TRBV29-1 and TRBJ2-7, with D perhaps TRBD1 (6 bases). The sample taken for sequencing was peripheral blood or thyroid tissue (not recorded which). The TCR was taken from an adult woman with Graves' disease, either hyperthyroidism or ophthalmopathy (not recorded which). The CDR3 region has the DNA TGCAGCGTTGAAGGGGGAACAGGGCCCGCGCAGTACTTC. The encoded protein is CSVEGGTGPAQYF.